This T cell receptor beta chain was identified during a study of blood T cell repertoires in COVID-19. For the study at large: PBMCs, B-cell-depleted T cells, or T cells provided the cDNA or gDNA that made up the material.

In the study's own analysis: Reference gene primer amplification yielded estimated nucleated cell counts. Profiling relied on immunoSEQ multiplex PCR, and the TCRdb table lists in-frame clones only, not all of them. The V and J calls and clone size come from that table; D and trimming were worked out from the DNA. The table includes over 150,000 clones, 88% detected once. All enrollees were roughly 18 to 89 years old and from around 25 US areas. Participant reports of clinical history set cohort assignment. This CDR3 has 16 amino acids. V dropped 3 bases and J dropped 6; count of bases not matched to a gene: 10. Germline V lookup: CDR1 MDHEN, CDR2 SYDVKM.

Sequencing was done on a sample of PBMCs or T cells enriched from blood (not recorded which). This chain joins TRBV28 and TRBJ2-1, with TRBD1 matching 8 bases. This receptor was identified in a young woman who had recovered from COVID-19. CDR3 region: CASSLTGVRLSNEQFF. The CDR3 DNA reads TGTGCCAGCAGTTTGACAGGGGTTAGGCTCTCCAATGAGCAGTTCTTC.